A selection of T cell receptor beta chains follows, all from one sample in a study of T cells in Graves' hyperthyroidism and ophthalmopathy. TCRdb ran MiXCR on the multiplex PCR reads and lists one entry per CDR3 protein. The repertoire holds under 350,000 distinct CDR3 sequences, with about 17% as singletons. The source material was blood. Receptors were obtained from an older woman with Graves' ophthalmopathy. CDR3s include the opening cysteine and the closing phenylalanine or tryptophan. The D gene is left open where the match is weak. Some rows have no size entry. The others give once, few or many, or a class for an expanded clone.

v_call,d_call,j_call,clone_size,cdr3_nt,cdr3_aa
TRBV10-3,TRBD1,TRBJ1-1,many,TGTGCCATCAGTGGGGGACAGGGGCTGGCTTTCTTT,CAISGGQGLAFF
TRBV15,NA,TRBJ2-4,many,TGTGCCACCAGCACATGGGACCTAGCCAAAAACATTCAGTACTTC,CATSTWDLAKNIQYF
TRBV5-1,NA,TRBJ2-2,few,TGCGCCAGCAGCGATGGAGAGTGGGGCGGGGAGCTGTTTTTT,CASSDGEWGGELFF
TRBV12-5,NA,TRBJ2-3,NA,TGTGCTAGTGGTTTTGGGACCAGCACAGATACGCAGTATTTT,CASGFGTSTDTQYF
TRBV18,TRBD2,TRBJ2-7,many,TGTGCCAGCTCACCGGGGCGGGAGCCTTACGAGCAGTACTTC,CASSPGREPYEQYF
TRBV6-1,NA,TRBJ2-7,many,TGTGCCAGCAGTTTTCTACCTCAACCCCTCTACGAGCAGTACTTC,CASSFLPQPLYEQYF
TRBV5-6,TRBD2,TRBJ2-1,many,TGTGCCAGCAGCCTCCAGCGGGGATCCTACAATGAGCAGTTCTTC,CASSLQRGSYNEQFF
TRBV5-1,NA,TRBJ2-3,NA,TGCGCCAGCAGCTTGGCCGGGACTGACTTTGGTACGCAGTATTTT,CASSLAGTDFGTQYF
TRBV19,NA,TRBJ2-7,NA,TGTGCCAGTAGTCCATGGCAGGCGGAGCGCTCCTACGAGCAGTACTTC,CASSPWQAERSYEQYF
TRBV5-5,NA,TRBJ2-7,many,TGTGCCAGCAGCTCAGGACAGACTAACCTCTACGAGCAGTACTTC,CASSSGQTNLYEQYF
TRBV11-3,NA,TRBJ2-1,few,TGTGCCAGCAGCTTAGGGAAACAATACAATGAGCAGTTCTTC,CASSLGKQYNEQFF
TRBV28,TRBD2,TRBJ2-7,many,TGTGCCAGCAGTTTATGGGGACTAGCGGGAGGGCCGTACGAGCAGTACTTC,CASSLWGLAGGPYEQYF
TRBV2,NA,TRBJ1-2,many,TGTGCCAGCAAAGTAAAATCCGTCTATGGCTACACCTTC,CASKVKSVYGYTF
TRBV5-1,TRBD1,TRBJ2-3,many,TGCGCCAGCACTGGGGACAGGGGAAGCACAGATACGCAGTATTTT,CASTGDRGSTDTQYF
TRBV11-2,TRBD1,TRBJ2-7,many,TGTGCCAGCAGCCGGACAGGGGGCCCCTACGAGCAGTACTTC,CASSRTGGPYEQYF
TRBV29-1,TRBD1,TRBJ2-2,NA,TGCAGCGTTAAAGTGGGACAGACGAACACCGGGGAGCTGTTTTTT,CSVKVGQTNTGELFF
TRBV5-5,NA,TRBJ1-1,many,TGTGCCAGCAGCCTAACGCCCCTGAAGAGAGGAGCTTTCTTT,CASSLTPLKRGAFF
TRBV6-1,TRBD1,TRBJ2-3,few,TGTGCCAGCAGCACAGGGGGCGACACAGATACGCAGTATTTT,CASSTGGDTDTQYF
TRBV7-2,NA,TRBJ1-5,many,TGTGCCAGCAGCTTAGCGGCAGGGGATCAGCCCCAGCATTTT,CASSLAAGDQPQHF
TRBV5-1,TRBD1,TRBJ1-5,many,TGCGCCAGCAGCACCGGGACAGCAGATCAGCCCCAGCATTTT,CASSTGTADQPQHF
TRBV12-3/TRBV12-4,NA,TRBJ1-5,NA,TGTGCCAGCAGTTTACCGGATAGCAATCAGCCCCAGCATTTT,CASSLPDSNQPQHF
TRBV27,NA,TRBJ2-1,many,TGTGCCAGCAGTTTATTGTCCACCGACAATGAGCAGTTCTTC,CASSLLSTDNEQFF
TRBV7-3,NA,TRBJ2-3,many,TGTGCCAGCAGCTTAAACTCAGGAGATACGCAGTATTTT,CASSLNSGDTQYF
TRBV20-1,TRBD2,TRBJ2-2,NA,TGCAGTGCTAGACCCGGACTAGCGGGGGCTGGCGGGGAGCTGTTTTTT,CSARPGLAGAGGELFF
TRBV12-3/TRBV12-4,TRBD1,TRBJ1-2,many,TGTGCCAGCAGACCCGGACAGGGATTGTTAGGTGGCTACACCTTC,CASRPGQGLLGGYTF
TRBV19,TRBD2,TRBJ2-1,few,TGTGCCAGTAGCGCTGCTAGCGGACGAAGCTCCTACAATGAGCAGTTCTTC,CASSAASGRSSYNEQFF
TRBV7-2,TRBD2,TRBJ2-2,NA,TGTGCCAGCGGCCAAGAGACTAGCGGGAGCGGACACCCTACCGGGGAGCTGTTTTTT,CASGQETSGSGHPTGELFF
TRBV5-4,TRBD2,TRBJ2-2,NA,TGTGCCAGCAGTTCCGGGACTAGCGGGGCCGGGGAGCTGTTTTTT,CASSSGTSGAGELFF
TRBV7-2,NA,TRBJ2-3,NA,TGTGCCAGCAGCTTAGTGCTTGTCGGCACAGATACGCAGTATTTT,CASSLVLVGTDTQYF
TRBV6-1,TRBD1,TRBJ1-5,many,TGTGCCAGCAGTGAAGGACCGGGACAGGGTTATCAGCCCCAGCATTTT,CASSEGPGQGYQPQHF
TRBV12-3/TRBV12-4,TRBD1,TRBJ1-1,few,TGTGCCAGCGGTAAACAGGGGGGTAGCACTGAAGCTTTCTTT,CASGKQGGSTEAFF
TRBV28,NA,TRBJ1-5,many,TGTGCCAGCAGTTTATTACAGGGTCTTGGTCAGCCCCAGCATTTT,CASSLLQGLGQPQHF
TRBV5-1,NA,TRBJ2-3,many,TGCGCCAGCAGCTTGGGGGACCGCACAGATACGCAGTATTTT,CASSLGDRTDTQYF
TRBV9,NA,TRBJ2-1,NA,TGTGCCAGCAGCGTCTATGTCGGGGGCGGTGAGCAGTTCTTC,CASSVYVGGGEQFF
TRBV5-1,NA,TRBJ2-7,many,TGCGCCAGCAGCGAGGGACAAGCTTACGAGCAGTACTTC,CASSEGQAYEQYF